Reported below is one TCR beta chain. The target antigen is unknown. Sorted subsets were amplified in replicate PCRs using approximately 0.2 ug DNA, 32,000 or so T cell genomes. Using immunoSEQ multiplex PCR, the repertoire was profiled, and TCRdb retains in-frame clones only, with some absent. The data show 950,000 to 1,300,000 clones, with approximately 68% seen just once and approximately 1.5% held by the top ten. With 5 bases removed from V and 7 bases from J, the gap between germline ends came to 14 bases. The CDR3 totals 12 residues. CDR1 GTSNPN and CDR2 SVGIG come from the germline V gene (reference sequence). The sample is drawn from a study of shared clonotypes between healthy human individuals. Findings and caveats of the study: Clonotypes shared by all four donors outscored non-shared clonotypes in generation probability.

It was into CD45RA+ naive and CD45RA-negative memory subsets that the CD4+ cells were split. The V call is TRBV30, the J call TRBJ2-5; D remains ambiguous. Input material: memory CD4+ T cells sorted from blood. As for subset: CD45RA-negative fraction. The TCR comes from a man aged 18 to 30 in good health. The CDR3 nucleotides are TGTGCCTGGGGAAGGACCTATACGACCCAGTACTTC. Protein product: CAWGRTYTTQYF.